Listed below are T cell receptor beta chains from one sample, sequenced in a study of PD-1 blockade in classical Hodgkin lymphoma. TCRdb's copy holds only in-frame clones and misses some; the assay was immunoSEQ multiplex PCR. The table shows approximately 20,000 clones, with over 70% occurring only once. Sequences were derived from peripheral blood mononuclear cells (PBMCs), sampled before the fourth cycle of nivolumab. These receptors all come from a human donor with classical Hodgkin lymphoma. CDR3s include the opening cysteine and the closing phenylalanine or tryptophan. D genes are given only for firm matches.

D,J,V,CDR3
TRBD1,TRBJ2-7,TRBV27,CASSPGTVPPSSPYEQYF
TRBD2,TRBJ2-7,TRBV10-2,CASSDPTSGRTTSYEQYF
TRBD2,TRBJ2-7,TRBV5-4,CASSRAGGYEQYF
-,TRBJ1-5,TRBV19,CASSMSGFQGMRSNQPQHF
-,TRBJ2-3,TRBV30,CAWSVGGGGSGTQYF
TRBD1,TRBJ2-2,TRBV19,CASSTRGLIGTGELFF
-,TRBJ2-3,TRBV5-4,CASSWGGLVETQYF
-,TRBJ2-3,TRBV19,CASSILRASTDTQYF
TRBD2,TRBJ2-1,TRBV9,CASSSSSGRAGSYNEQFF
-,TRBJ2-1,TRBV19,CASSIPAGGTGDEQFF
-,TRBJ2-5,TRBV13,CASSYPLDSSSETQYF
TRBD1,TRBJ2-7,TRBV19,CASSPGTGVPYEQYF
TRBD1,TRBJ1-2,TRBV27,CASTSAAQGGGRTYGYTF
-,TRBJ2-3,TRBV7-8,CASSLGRADPRDTQYF
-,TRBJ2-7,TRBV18,CASSPQGLQEQYF
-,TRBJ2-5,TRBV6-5,CASSNRLPGTQYF
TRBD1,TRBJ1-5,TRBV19,CATTGQGNQPQHF
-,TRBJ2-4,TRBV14,CASSQGIGSRNIQYF
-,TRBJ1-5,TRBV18,CASSPRSNQPQHF
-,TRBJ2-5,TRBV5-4,CASSLAGAEALGETQYF
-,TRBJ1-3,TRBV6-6,CASSYQGISGNTIYF
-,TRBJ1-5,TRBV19,CASSTGGNQPQHF
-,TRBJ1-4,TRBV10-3,CAISEGTGSGKLFF
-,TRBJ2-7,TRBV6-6,CASSYSTPNEQYF
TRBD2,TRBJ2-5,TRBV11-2,CASSAGTSGGAAQYF
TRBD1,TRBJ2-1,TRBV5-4,CASSSDRGATYNEQFF
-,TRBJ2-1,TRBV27,CASRASLLSYNEQFF
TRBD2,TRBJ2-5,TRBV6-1,CASSEEGRGLGPQETQYF
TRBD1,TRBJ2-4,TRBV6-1,CASSKELGQEYIQYF
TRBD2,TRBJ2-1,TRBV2,CASRTGLGDNEQFF
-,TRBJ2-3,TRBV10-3,CAISESPDTQYF
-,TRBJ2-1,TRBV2,CASSEWGVNNEQFF
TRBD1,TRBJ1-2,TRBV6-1,CASSETGEFGYTF
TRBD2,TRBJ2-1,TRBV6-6,CASSYSWLAAYNEQFF
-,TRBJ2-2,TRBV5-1,CASSTSGYTGPGELFF
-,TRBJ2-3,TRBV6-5,CASSARLGGDTQYF
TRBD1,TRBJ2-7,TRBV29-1,CSVTPGGGYEQYF
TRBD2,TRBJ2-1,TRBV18,CASSHGLADYNEQFF
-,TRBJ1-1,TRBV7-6,CASSLDGGYTEAFF
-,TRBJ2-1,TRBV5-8,CASSQIVDTKSSYNEQFF
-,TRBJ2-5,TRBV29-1,CSARTAGETQYF
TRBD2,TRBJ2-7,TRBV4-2,CASSQAGTSGLSYEQYF
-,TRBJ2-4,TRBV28,CASSATGGGLAKNIQYF
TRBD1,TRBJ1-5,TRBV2,CASRETGGNQPQHF
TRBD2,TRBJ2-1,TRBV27,CASMTGTASGRNYNEQFF
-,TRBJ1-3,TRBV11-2,CASSLEAGNTIYF
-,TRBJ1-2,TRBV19,CASSIAGIGDGYTF
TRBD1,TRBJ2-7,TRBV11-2,CASRLEWDRQHF
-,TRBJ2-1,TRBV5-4,CASSLEQAGNEQFF
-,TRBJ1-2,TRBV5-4,CASSLVGGAGYGYTF
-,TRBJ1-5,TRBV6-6,CASGEGVMRYQPQHF
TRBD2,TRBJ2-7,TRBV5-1,CASSPSGREQYF
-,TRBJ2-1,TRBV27,CASSFFGQHKPNEQFF
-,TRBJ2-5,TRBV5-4,CASSLKGLDETQYF
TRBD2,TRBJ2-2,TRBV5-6,CASSLGLAGRRLFF
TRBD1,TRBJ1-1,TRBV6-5,CASRANRGGNTEAFF
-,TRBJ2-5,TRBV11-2,CASSLSGVETQYF
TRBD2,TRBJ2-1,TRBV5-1,CASSLAGTSGNNEQFF